This T cell receptor (beta chain) appears in the sequencing data of a study of cytomegalovirus exposure and HLA in healthy donors. On the study more broadly: Earlier work reported 117 million unique TCR beta sequences from about 200 million T cells. Whole-study findings and limits: About 87% or about 30% of the time was how often most TCR beta V segments were productive, according to an earlier analysis. Specificity of a few CMV-associated chains for CMV antigens was verified in vitro. For most TCR sequences rarity was the rule, although some public TCRs occurred in many donors.

The PCR was carried out with 60 Vbeta primers and 13 Jbeta primers. Data came from immunoSEQ multiplex PCR; TCRdb stores just in-frame clones and leaves some out. The sample holds hundreds of thousands of clones, over 60% seen once. Germline V gene lookup returns CDR1 SGHVS and CDR2 FQNEAQ. V shed 4 bases and J 2 bases; nucleotides not matched to a gene: 7. The CDR3 length is 16 residues. Concerning this clone itself: Its antigen remains unknown.

This sequence was found in a male donor in good health and CMV-seronegative. Sample: PBMCs. The chain uses TRBV7-8 and TRBJ2-7, with 11 bases matching TRBD2. The chain's CDR3 is CASSSVLAGVPYEQYF. The CDR3 nucleotides are TGTGCCAGCAGCTCGGTACTAGCGGGAGTGCCCTACGAGCAGTACTTC.